This T cell receptor beta chain appears in the sequencing data of a study of post-analysis software for immune sequencing data. Findings of the study overall: Relative to controls, patients had a handful of TRBV segments at higher frequency, with TRBV5-6, TRBV5-1 and TRBV20-1 among these.

The germline V gene has CDR1 MDHEN and CDR2 SYDVKM. Deletions cut 5 bases from V and 4 bases from J, with 12 bases between. The CDR3 loop spans 13 amino acids. Unique molecular identifiers tagged the TCR beta cDNA libraries. TCRdb re-analysed the PCR reads in MiXCR, keeping a single row per CDR3 protein. The data hold hundreds of thousands of distinct CDR3 sequences, with 25% to 30% observed a single time. Concerning this clonotype itself: The target antigen is unknown.

This TCR was sampled from a girl under 18 with multiple sclerosis. The V and J genes are TRBV28 and TRBJ2-7, with a weak D call TRBD2 (5 bases). Sequencing was carried out using blood. DNA for the CDR3: TGTGCCAGCAGTAAGCCGGGGTTTTACGAGCAGTACTTC. Amino acid sequence: CASSKPGFYEQYF.